Listed below are T cell receptor beta chains from one sample, sequenced in a study of T cells in localized non-small cell lung cancer. The data were produced by immunoSEQ multiplex PCR, yet TCRdb's version contains in-frame clones alone and is incomplete. This table has about 35,000 clones, 85% to 95% appearing once. The specimen was peripheral blood mononuclear cells, collected before any cancer treatment. Receptors originate from an older female donor with stage II lung adenocarcinoma. The CDR3 runs from the conserved cysteine through the conserved F or W. D genes are given only for firm matches. Clone sizes are given selectively: once, few, many, or a class where the clone is expanded.

. | TRBJ1-1 | TRBV7-8 | TRBD1 | CASSLPGTGGTEAFF | TGTGCCAGCAGCTTACCGGGGACAGGGGGCACTGAAGCTTTCTTT
. | TRBJ1-2 | TRBV19 | . | CASSIARGWHGYTF | TGTGCCAGTAGTATAGCGAGGGGTTGGCATGGCTACACCTTC
. | TRBJ1-2 | TRBV7-2 | TRBD1 | CASSSPRDSHYGYTF | TGTGCCAGCAGCAGTCCGAGGGACAGCCACTATGGCTACACCTTC
. | TRBJ2-1 | TRBV5-4 | TRBD2 | CASSLPGGNNEQFF | TGTGCCAGCAGCTTGCCGGGGGGAAACAATGAGCAGTTCTTC
. | TRBJ1-1 | TRBV7-2 | . | CASSLDRNTEAFF | TGTGCCAGCAGCTTAGATCGGAACACTGAAGCTTTCTTT
few | TRBJ2-7 | TRBV11-3 | . | CASSFGDGEQYF | TGTGCCAGCAGCTTCGGGGACGGCGAGCAGTACTTC
. | TRBJ1-4 | TRBV28 | . | CASSLYQVRGRANEKLFF | TGTGCCAGCAGTTTATACCAGGTCAGGGGCCGGGCTAATGAAAAACTGTTTTTT
few | TRBJ1-6 | TRBV28 | TRBD1 | CASKTGYNSPLHF | TGTGCCAGTAAGACAGGGTATAATTCACCCCTCCACTTT
few | TRBJ1-1 | TRBV6-5 | TRBD1 | CASRGTANTEAFF | TGTGCCAGCCGTGGGACAGCGAACACTGAAGCTTTCTTT
once | TRBJ2-7 | TRBV5-1 | . | CASSLAGTDVYEQYF | TGCGCCAGCAGCTTGGCCGGGACCGATGTTTACGAGCAGTACTTC
. | TRBJ2-7 | TRBV4-1 | . | CASSQGGQGLGEQYF | TGCGCCAGCAGCCAAGGCGGACAAGGGCTGGGCGAGCAGTACTTC
. | TRBJ2-7 | TRBV11-2 | . | CASSLGRPGTYEQYF | TGTGCCAGCAGCTTAGGGCGCCCCGGAACCTACGAGCAGTACTTC
. | TRBJ2-4 | TRBV7-2 | . | CASSPSRVRNIQYF | TGTGCCAGCAGCCCAAGTAGAGTGCGAAACATTCAGTACTTC
. | TRBJ2-2 | TRBV7-2 | . | CASSRDRENTGELFF | TGTGCCAGCAGCCGGGACCGAGAGAACACCGGGGAGCTGTTTTTT
. | TRBJ2-7 | TRBV2 | . | CASTGLYEQYF | TGTGCCAGCACGGGGCTCTACGAGCAGTACTTC
. | TRBJ1-5 | TRBV19 | TRBD1 | CASSRTGIDSNQPQHF | TGTGCCAGTAGTCGGACAGGGATTGACAGCAATCAGCCCCAGCATTTT
. | TRBJ2-7 | TRBV4-3 | . | CASSQDVSSTSYEQYF | TGCGCCAGCAGCCAAGATGTCAGTTCGACCTCCTACGAGCAGTACTTC
. | TRBJ1-4 | TRBV9 | . | CASSVEPGDEKLFF | TGTGCCAGCAGCGTAGAGCCAGGTGATGAAAAACTGTTTTTT
. | TRBJ1-1 | TRBV6-1 | TRBD1 | CASSLKGQGETEAFF | TGTGCCAGCAGTCTCAAGGGACAGGGGGAAACTGAAGCTTTCTTT
. | TRBJ2-1 | TRBV6-5 | TRBD1 | CASSTQGQGVDEQFF | TGTGCCAGCAGTACCCAGGGACAGGGTGTCGATGAGCAGTTCTTC
. | TRBJ1-5 | TRBV5-8 | . | CASSGLLRSNQPQHF | TGTGCCAGCAGCGGACTTCTCAGATCCAATCAGCCCCAGCATTTT
. | TRBJ1-2 | TRBV6-6 | . | CASSYEGIGNYGYTF | TGTGCCAGCAGTTACGAGGGGATTGGTAACTATGGCTACACCTTC
. | TRBJ2-3 | TRBV10-2 | . | CASRETYDTQYF | TGCGCCAGCAGGGAGACGTATGATACGCAGTATTTT
once | TRBJ1-5 | TRBV2 | . | CASSVSGGSNQPQHF | TGTGCCAGCAGTGTGTCAGGAGGATCTAATCAGCCCCAGCATTTT
. | TRBJ1-4 | TRBV5-1 | TRBD1 | CASSFGTGGEKLFF | TGCGCCAGCAGCTTCGGGACAGGGGGCGAAAAACTGTTTTTT
. | TRBJ2-5 | TRBV10-3 | . | CAIIGLGIQETQYF | TGTGCCATCATAGGGCTAGGCATTCAAGAGACCCAGTACTTC
. | TRBJ2-3 | TRBV7-6 | . | CASSSTGTEGDTQYF | TGTGCCAGCAGCTCAACCGGGACCGAGGGAGATACGCAGTATTTT
. | TRBJ2-7 | TRBV14 | . | CASSLTAGTEQYF | TGTGCCAGCAGCCTAACTGCGGGGACCGAGCAGTACTTC
. | TRBJ2-1 | TRBV4-2 | TRBD2 | CASSHPVRLAGVRTYNEQFF | TGTGCCAGCAGCCATCCCGTCCGACTAGCGGGAGTAAGGACCTACAATGAGCAGTTCTTC
. | TRBJ2-3 | TRBV27 | . | CASTTKSTDTQYF | TGTGCCAGCACCACCAAGAGCACAGATACGCAGTATTTT
. | TRBJ2-3 | TRBV5-1 | . | CASSTRTDPTTDTQYF | TGCGCCAGCAGCACCCGGACGGATCCTACCACAGATACGCAGTATTTT
. | TRBJ1-4 | TRBV5-1 | . | CASSSYRSGTDEKLFF | TGCGCCAGCAGCTCCTACAGGTCGGGGACGGATGAAAAACTGTTTTTT
. | TRBJ2-1 | TRBV16 | TRBD1 | CASSQRRQGVHEQFF | TGTGCCAGCAGCCAACGACGACAGGGGGTCCATGAGCAGTTCTTC
. | TRBJ2-7 | TRBV7-2 | TRBD1 | CASSLGTGASYEQYF | TGTGCCAGCAGCCTCGGGACAGGGGCTTCGTACGAGCAGTACTTC
. | TRBJ2-7 | TRBV5-4 | TRBD1 | CASSTYRGPGEQYF | TGTGCCAGCAGCACCTACAGGGGGCCGGGCGAGCAGTACTTC
. | TRBJ1-5 | TRBV19 | . | CASSQGIDGNQPQHF | TGTGCCAGTAGCCAAGGGATTGACGGAAATCAGCCCCAGCATTTT
few | TRBJ2-3 | TRBV7-7 | . | CASSLGQGTSDTQYF | TGTGCCAGCAGCTTAGGTCAGGGGACCTCAGATACGCAGTATTTT
. | TRBJ2-1 | TRBV5-1 | . | CASSPSLSLNEQFF | TGCGCCAGCAGCCCCTCCCTCTCGTTGAATGAGCAGTTCTTC
. | TRBJ2-6 | TRBV9 | . | CASSVGFSISGANVLTF | TGTGCCAGCAGCGTAGGTTTCAGCATTTCTGGGGCCAACGTCCTGACTTTC
. | TRBJ2-1 | TRBV2 | . | CALQGLISLGSYNEQFF | TGTGCCCTCCAGGGATTGATTTCCTTGGGCTCCTACAATGAGCAGTTCTTC
. | TRBJ2-5 | TRBV5-1 | TRBD1 | CASSTEEGQGILVETQYF | TGCGCCAGCAGCACTGAAGAGGGACAGGGAATCTTGGTGGAGACCCAGTACTTC
. | TRBJ2-2 | TRBV30 | . | CAWSWGTGELFF | TGTGCCTGGAGTTGGGGGACCGGGGAGCTGTTTTTT
. | TRBJ1-3 | TRBV7-8 | . | CASSLSFAGNTIYF | TGTGCCAGCAGCTTATCATTCGCTGGAAACACCATATATTTT
. | TRBJ2-3 | TRBV9 | TRBD2 | CASSVLAGGSTDTQYF | TGTGCCAGCAGCGTACTAGCGGGAGGGTCGACAGATACGCAGTATTTT
. | TRBJ1-4 | TRBV6-5 | . | CASSYGAATNEKLFF | TGTGCCAGCAGTTACGGGGCCGCAACTAATGAAAAACTGTTTTTT
. | TRBJ1-3 | TRBV7-2 | TRBD1 | CASSLRTGGTGNTIYF | TGTGCCAGCAGCTTAAGGACAGGGGGGACAGGAAACACCATATATTTT
. | TRBJ1-2 | TRBV28 | . | CASNRFGDGYTF | TGTGCCAGCAATCGATTCGGGGATGGCTACACCTTC
. | TRBJ1-1 | TRBV7-9 | TRBD1 | CASSLPRQGNTEAFF | TGTGCCAGCAGCTTACCCAGACAGGGGAACACTGAAGCTTTCTTT
. | TRBJ1-6 | TRBV7-2 | . | CASSPPASPLHF | TGTGCCAGCAGCCCCCCGGCCTCACCCCTCCACTTT
. | TRBJ2-1 | TRBV4-1 | . | CASSRGSAGTDNEQFF | TGCGCCAGCAGCCGCGGGTCGGCGGGGACGGACAATGAGCAGTTCTTC
. | TRBJ1-4 | TRBV14 | . | CASSQGPLINEKLFF | TGTGCCAGCAGCCAAGGACCCCTGATAAATGAAAAACTGTTTTTT
. | TRBJ2-7 | TRBV5-1 | TRBD1 | CASSTRQGYEQYF | TGCGCCAGCAGCACCCGACAGGGCTACGAGCAGTACTTC